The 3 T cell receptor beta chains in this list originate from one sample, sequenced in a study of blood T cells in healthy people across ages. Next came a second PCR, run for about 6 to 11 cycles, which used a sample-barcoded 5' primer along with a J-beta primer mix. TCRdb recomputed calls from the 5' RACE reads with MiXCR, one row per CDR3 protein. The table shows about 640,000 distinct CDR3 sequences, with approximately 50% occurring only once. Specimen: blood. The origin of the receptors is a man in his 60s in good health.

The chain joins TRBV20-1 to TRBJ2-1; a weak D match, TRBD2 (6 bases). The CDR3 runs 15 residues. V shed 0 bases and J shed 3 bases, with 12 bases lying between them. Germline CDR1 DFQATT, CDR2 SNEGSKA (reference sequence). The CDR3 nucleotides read TGCAGTGCTAGAGACGGGGGTTCCCTCTACAATGAGCAGTTCTTC. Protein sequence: CSARDGGSLYNEQFF.

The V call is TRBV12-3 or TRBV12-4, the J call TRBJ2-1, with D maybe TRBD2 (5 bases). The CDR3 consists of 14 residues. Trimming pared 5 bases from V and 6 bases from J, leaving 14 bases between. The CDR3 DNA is TGTGCCAGCAGTCAAGCTAGCAACTCCAATGAGCAGTTCTTC. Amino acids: CASSQASNSNEQFF.

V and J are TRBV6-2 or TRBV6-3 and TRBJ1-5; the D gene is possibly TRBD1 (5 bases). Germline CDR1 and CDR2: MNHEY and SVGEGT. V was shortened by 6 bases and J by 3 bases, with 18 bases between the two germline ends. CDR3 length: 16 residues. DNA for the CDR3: TGTGCCAGCAGCCCCAGGGTGTCAGCCTACAATCAGCCCCAGCATTTT. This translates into CASSPRVSAYNQPQHF.